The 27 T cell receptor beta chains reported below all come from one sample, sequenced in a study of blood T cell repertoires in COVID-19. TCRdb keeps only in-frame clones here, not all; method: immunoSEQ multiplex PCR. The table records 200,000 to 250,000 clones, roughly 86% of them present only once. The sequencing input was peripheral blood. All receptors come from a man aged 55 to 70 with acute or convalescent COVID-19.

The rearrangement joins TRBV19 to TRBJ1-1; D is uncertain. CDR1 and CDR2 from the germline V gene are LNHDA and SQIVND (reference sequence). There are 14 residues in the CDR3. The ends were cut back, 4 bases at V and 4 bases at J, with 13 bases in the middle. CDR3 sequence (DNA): TGTGCCAGTAGTAGTGAGGGAATGGGCACTGAAGCTTTCTTT. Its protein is CASSSEGMGTEAFF.

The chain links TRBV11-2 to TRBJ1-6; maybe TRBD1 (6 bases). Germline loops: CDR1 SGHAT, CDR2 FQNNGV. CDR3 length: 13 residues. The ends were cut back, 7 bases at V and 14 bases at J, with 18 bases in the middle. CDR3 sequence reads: CASTSEGGATLHF. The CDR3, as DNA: TGTGCCAGCACCTCGGAGGGGGGGGCCACCCTCCACTTT.

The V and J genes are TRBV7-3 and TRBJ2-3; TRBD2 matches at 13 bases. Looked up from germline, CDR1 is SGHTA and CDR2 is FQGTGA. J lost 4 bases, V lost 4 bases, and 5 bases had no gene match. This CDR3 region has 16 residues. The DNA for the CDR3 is TGTGCCAGCAGCTCACTAGCGGGGGGGAATGCAGATACGCAGTATTTT. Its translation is CASSSLAGGNADTQYF.

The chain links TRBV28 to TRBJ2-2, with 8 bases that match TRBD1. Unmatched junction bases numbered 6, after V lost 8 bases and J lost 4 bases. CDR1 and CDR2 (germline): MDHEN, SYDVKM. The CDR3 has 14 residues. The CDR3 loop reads CASLDRGFTGELFF. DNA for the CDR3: TGTGCCAGCCTCGACAGGGGATTCACCGGGGAGCTGTTTTTT. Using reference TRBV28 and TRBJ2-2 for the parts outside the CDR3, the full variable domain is DVKVTQSSRYLVKRTGEKVFLECVQDMDHENMFWYRQDPGLGLRLIYFSYDVKMKEKGDIPEGYSVSREKKERFSLILESASTNQTSMYLCASLDRGFTGELFFGEGSRLTVL.

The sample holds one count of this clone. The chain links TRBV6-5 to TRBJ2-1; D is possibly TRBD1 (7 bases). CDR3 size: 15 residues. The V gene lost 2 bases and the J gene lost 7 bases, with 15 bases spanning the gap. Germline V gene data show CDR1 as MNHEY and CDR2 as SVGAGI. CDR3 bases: TGTGCCAGCAGTTACATGGAGGGGGCGGGTAATGAGCAGTTCTTC. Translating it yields CASSYMEGAGNEQFF.

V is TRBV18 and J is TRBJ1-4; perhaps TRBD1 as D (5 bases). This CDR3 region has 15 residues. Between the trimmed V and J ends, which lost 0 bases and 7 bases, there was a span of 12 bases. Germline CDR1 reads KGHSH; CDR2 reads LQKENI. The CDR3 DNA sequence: TGTGCCAGCTCACCACCAAGTCAGGGTGGTGAAAAACTGTTTTTT. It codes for CASSPPSQGGEKLFF. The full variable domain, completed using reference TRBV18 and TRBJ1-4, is NAGVMQNPRHLVRRRGQEARLRCSPMKGHSHVYWYRQLPEEGLKFMVYLQKENIIDESGMPKERFSAEFPKEGPSILRIQQVVRGDSAAYFCASSPPSQGGEKLFFGSGTQLSVL.

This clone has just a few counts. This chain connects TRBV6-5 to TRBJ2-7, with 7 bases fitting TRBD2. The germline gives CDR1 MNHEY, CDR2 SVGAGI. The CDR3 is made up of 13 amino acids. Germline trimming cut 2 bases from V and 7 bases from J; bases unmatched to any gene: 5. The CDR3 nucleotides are TGTGCCAGCAGTTACGAGCGGGGCGGGGAGCAGTACTTC. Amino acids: CASSYERGGEQYF.

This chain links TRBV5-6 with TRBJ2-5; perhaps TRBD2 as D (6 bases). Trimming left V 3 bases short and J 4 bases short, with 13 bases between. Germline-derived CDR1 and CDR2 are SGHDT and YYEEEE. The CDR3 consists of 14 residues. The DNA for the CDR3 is TGTGCCAGCAGCTCCGGAGGGCCTGGAGAGACCCAGTACTTC. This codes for CASSSGGPGETQYF.

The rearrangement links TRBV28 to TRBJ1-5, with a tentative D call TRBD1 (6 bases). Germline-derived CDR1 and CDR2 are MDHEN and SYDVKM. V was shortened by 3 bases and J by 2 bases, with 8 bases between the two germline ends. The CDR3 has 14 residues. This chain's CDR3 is CASSFNRGNQPQHF. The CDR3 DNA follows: TGTGCCAGCAGTTTCAACAGGGGCAATCAGCCCCAGCATTTT.

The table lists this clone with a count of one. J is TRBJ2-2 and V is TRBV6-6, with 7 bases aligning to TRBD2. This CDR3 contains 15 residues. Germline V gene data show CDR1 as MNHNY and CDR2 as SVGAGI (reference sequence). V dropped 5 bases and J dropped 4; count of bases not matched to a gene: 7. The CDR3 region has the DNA TGTGCCAGCAGTACCCCAATAGCGGGCACCGGGGAGCTGTTTTTT. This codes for CASSTPIAGTGELFF.

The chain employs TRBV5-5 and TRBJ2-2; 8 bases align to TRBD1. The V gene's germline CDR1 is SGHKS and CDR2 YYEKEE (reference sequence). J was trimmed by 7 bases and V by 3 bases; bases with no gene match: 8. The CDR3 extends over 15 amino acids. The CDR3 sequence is CASSSLTGAGGELFF. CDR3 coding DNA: TGTGCCAGCAGCTCGTTGACAGGGGCGGGCGGGGAGCTGTTTTTT.

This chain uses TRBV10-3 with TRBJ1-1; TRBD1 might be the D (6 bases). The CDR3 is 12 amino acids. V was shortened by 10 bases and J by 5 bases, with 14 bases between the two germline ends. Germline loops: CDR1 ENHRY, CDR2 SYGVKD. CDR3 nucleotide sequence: TGTGCCACCTCGGTGGGGGCGACTGAAGCTTTCTTT. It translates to CATSVGATEAFF.

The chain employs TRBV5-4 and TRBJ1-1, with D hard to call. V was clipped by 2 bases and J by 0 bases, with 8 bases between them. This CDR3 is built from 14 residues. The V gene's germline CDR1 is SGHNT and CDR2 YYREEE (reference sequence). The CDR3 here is CASSLRGMNTEAFF. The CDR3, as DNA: TGTGCCAGCAGCTTACGCGGAATGAACACTGAAGCTTTCTTT.

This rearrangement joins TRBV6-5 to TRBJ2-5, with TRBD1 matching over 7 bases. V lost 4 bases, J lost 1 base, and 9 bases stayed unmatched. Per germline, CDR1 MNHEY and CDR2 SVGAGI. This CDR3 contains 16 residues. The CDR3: CASSWSPGQTQETQYF. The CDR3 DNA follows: TGTGCCAGCAGTTGGAGTCCGGGACAGACCCAAGAGACCCAGTACTTC.

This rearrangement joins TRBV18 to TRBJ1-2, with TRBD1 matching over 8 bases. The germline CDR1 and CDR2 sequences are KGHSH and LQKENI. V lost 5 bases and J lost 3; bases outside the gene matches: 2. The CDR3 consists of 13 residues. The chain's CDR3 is CASSADRDYGYTF. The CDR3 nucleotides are TGTGCCAGCTCAGCGGACAGGGACTATGGCTACACCTTC.

CDR3 protein: CASSREGAHRNTEAFF. Here the CDR3 DNA reads TGCGCCAGCAGCCGGGAGGGGGCGCATAGGAACACTGAAGCTTTCTTT. The chain recombines TRBV5-1 with TRBJ1-1; 7 bases map to TRBD1. V shed 4 bases, J shed 1 base, and the junction held 10 bases outside the gene matches. CDR1 SGHRS and CDR2 YFSETQ come from the germline V gene. This CDR3 has 16 residues.

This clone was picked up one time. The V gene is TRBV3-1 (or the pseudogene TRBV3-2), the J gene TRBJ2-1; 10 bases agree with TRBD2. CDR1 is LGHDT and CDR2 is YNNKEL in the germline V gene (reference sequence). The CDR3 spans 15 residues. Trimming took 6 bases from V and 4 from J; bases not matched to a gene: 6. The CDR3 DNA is TGTGCCAGCAGTCCGAATAGCGGGGGGTACAATGAGCAGTTCTTC. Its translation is CASSPNSGGYNEQFF.

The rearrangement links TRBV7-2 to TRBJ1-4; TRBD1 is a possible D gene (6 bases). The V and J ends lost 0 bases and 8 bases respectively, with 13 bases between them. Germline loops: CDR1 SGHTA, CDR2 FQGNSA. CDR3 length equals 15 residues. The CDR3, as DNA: TGTGCCAGCAGCTTAGCGGGGGGGCGCTGGGAAAAACTGTTTTTT. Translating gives CASSLAGGRWEKLFF.

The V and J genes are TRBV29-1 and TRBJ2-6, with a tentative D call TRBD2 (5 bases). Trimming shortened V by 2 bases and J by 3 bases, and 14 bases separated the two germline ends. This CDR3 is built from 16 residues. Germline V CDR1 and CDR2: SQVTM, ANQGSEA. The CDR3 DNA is TGCAGCGTTGAAAGGCCGGACTTCGGTGGGGCCAACGTCCTGACTTTC. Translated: CSVERPDFGGANVLTF.

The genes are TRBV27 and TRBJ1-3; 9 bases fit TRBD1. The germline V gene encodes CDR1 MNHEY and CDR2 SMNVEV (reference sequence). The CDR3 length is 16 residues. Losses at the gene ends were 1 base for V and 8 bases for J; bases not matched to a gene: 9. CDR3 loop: CASSLFGTGSEDTIYF. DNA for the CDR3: TGTGCCAGCAGTTTATTTGGGACAGGGAGCGAAGACACCATATATTTT.

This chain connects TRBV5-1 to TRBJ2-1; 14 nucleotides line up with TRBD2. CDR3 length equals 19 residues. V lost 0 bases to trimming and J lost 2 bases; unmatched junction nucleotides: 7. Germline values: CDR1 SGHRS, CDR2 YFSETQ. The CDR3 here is CASSLAGTSGGPAYNEQFF. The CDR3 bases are TGCGCCAGCAGCTTGGCGGGGACTAGCGGGGGTCCCGCCTACAATGAGCAGTTCTTC.

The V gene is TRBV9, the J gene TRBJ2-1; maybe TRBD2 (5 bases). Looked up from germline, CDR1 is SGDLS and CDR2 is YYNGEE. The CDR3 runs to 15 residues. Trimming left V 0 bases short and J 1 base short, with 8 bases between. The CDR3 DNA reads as TGTGCCAGCAGCGTAGTCGAGGGTTCCTACAATGAGCAGTTCTTC. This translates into CASSVVEGSYNEQFF.

CDR3 nucleotide sequence: TGTGCCAGCAGCTCCCTCATGGACAGGGTCGGGGGCTACACCTTC. It yields the protein CASSSLMDRVGGYTF. This sequence joins TRBV7-9 and TRBJ1-2; 8 nucleotides agree with TRBD1. Trimming at V came to 4 bases and at J to 8 bases, leaving 12 bases not matched to a gene. The germline V gene encodes CDR1 SEHNR and CDR2 FQNEAQ (reference sequence). This CDR3 comprises 15 residues.

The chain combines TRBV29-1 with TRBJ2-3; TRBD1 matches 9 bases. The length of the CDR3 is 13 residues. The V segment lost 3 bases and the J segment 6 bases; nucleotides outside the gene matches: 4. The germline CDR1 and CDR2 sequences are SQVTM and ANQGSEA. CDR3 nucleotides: TGCAGCGTTGAGACAGGGGGGGTTGATACGCAGTATTTT. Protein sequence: CSVETGGVDTQYF.

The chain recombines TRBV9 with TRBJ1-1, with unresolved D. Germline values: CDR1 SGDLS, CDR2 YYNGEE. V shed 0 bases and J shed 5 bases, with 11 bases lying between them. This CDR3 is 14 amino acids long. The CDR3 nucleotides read TGTGCCAGCAGCGTAGTCGGGGATAGGACTGAAGCTTTCTTT. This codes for CASSVVGDRTEAFF.

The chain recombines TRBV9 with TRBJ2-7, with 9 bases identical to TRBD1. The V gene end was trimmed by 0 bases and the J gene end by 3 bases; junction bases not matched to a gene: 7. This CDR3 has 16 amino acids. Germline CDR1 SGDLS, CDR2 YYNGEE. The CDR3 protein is CASSVEVWDRVYEQYF. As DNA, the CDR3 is TGTGCCAGCAGCGTAGAAGTATGGGACAGGGTCTACGAGCAGTACTTC. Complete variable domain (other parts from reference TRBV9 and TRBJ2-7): DSGVTQTPKHLITATGQRVTLRCSPRSGDLSVYWYQQSLDQGLQFLIQYYNGEERAKGNILERFSAQQFPDLHSELNLSSLELGDSALYFCASSVEVWDRVYEQYFGPGTRLTVT.

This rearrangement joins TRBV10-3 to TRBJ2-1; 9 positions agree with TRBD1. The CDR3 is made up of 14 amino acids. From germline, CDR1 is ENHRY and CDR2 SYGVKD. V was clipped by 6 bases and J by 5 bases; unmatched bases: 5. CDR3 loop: CAIRGDREHNEQFF. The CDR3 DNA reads TGTGCCATCAGGGGGGACAGGGAACACAATGAGCAGTTCTTC.